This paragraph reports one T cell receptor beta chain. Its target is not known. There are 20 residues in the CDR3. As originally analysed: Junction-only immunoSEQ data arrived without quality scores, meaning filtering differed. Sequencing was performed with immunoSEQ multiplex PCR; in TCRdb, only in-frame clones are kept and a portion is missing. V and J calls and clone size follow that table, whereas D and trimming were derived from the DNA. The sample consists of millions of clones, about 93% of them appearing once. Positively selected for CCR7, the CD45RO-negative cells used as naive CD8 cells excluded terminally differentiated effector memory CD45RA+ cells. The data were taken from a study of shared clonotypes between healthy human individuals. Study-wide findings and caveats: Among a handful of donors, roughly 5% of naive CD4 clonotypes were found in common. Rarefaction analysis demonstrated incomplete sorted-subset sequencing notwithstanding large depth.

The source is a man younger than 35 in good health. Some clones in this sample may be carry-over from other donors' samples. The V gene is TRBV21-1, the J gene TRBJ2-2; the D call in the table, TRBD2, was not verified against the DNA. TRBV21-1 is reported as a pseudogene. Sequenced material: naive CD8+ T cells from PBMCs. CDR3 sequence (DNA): TGTGCCAGCAGCAAAGCATTCGGACTAGCGGGAAAGACCCATTGTGTGGAGCTGTTTTTT. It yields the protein CASSKAFGLAGKTHCVELFF.